The rows below give T cell receptor beta chains drawn from one sample of a study of PD-L1 blockade in urothelial cancer. This table comes from immunoSEQ multiplex PCR, and its TCRdb copy is limited to in-frame clones, with some not included. The sample has about 87,000 clones, around 89% seen once. The sample here was PBMCs, taken around atezolizumab (anti-PD-L1) treatment. These receptors were obtained from a woman older than 75 with urothelial cancer. Both conserved end residues are trimmed from each CDR3. D genes are given only for firm matches.

D gene | J gene | V gene | CDR3 protein
TRBD2 | TRBJ2-1 | TRBV5-1 | ASSRASGGMDEQF
TRBD2 | TRBJ2-5 | TRBV5-1 | ASSLGVLAGVAGGETQY
NA | TRBJ2-6 | TRBV6-4 | ASSGQTSGANVLT
NA | TRBJ2-7 | TRBV29-1 | SVEDGGGSIGSYEQY
TRBD1 | TRBJ2-1 | TRBV5-1 | ASSLALQGVTYNEQF
NA | TRBJ2-3 | TRBV6-1 | ASSGVSGYTDTQY
NA | TRBJ2-7 | TRBV6-5 | ASSIGSSYEQY
NA | TRBJ1-2 | TRBV29-1 | SVPAGGSNYGYT
NA | TRBJ2-4 | TRBV11-2 | ASSGSETADIQY
TRBD2 | TRBJ2-1 | TRBV19 | ASGTSGRRPGNEQF
TRBD1 | TRBJ1-4 | TRBV5-1 | ASSPLDRLNEKLF
TRBD1 | TRBJ2-6 | TRBV7-3 | ASSLGPGGNFAGANVLT
TRBD1 | TRBJ2-5 | TRBV6-5 | ASSSPSGTGGETQY
NA | TRBJ1-4 | TRBV18 | ASSPRGGGSEKLF
TRBD2 | TRBJ2-7 | TRBV27 | ASFGLADYEQY
TRBD1 | TRBJ2-6 | TRBV5-1 | ASSYDRVSGANVLT
TRBD2 | TRBJ2-2 | TRBV5-4 | ASSLGLAGEMGGELF
TRBD1 | TRBJ1-3 | TRBV28 | AGGQGAENTIY
NA | TRBJ2-2 | TRBV19 | GSGTVGELF
TRBD1 | TRBJ2-7 | TRBV7-6 | ASSPPGQNYEQY
NA | TRBJ2-2 | TRBV29-1 | SVDFTGAGELF
TRBD1 | TRBJ2-7 | TRBV28 | ASRTGAPYEQY
NA | TRBJ1-2 | TRBV2 | ATPDSRANYGYT
TRBD2 | TRBJ2-3 | TRBV14 | ASSPSSGRATDTQY
TRBD1 | TRBJ1-2 | TRBV13 | ASSLGVGPGGLAGYT
TRBD1 | TRBJ1-5 | TRBV19 | ASKRRDSNQPQH
NA | TRBJ2-7 | TRBV27 | ASSLRADKSYEQY
NA | TRBJ2-5 | TRBV5-1 | ASSGRQQETQY
NA | TRBJ1-1 | TRBV28 | ASSHEGGTEAF
TRBD2 | TRBJ2-5 | TRBV18 | ASSPGLAGQETQY
TRBD1 | TRBJ1-4 | TRBV7-9 | ASSQGTGINEKLF
TRBD1 | TRBJ1-1 | TRBV27 | ASSSLPNRGHTEAF
NA | TRBJ1-4 | TRBV30 | ARKGWNEKLF
NA | TRBJ1-1 | TRBV28 | ASSLGQALNTEAF
NA | TRBJ1-2 | TRBV18 | ASSRTTGIEDGYT
NA | TRBJ2-5 | TRBV19 | ASSIGGTSQETQY
NA | TRBJ2-7 | TRBV28 | ASSPPSTYEQY
NA | TRBJ1-5 | TRBV13 | ASPLIGNQPQH
TRBD1 | TRBJ1-5 | TRBV28 | ASNSVGGLSQPQH
TRBD2 | TRBJ2-7 | TRBV6-1 | ASSDPGLAGVFGQY
NA | TRBJ1-3 | TRBV2 | ASSVLSLGSGNTIY
TRBD2 | TRBJ2-6 | TRBV6-1 | ASSEARGSGANVLT
TRBD2 | TRBJ2-3 | TRBV30 | AWSDGGRAGADTQY
NA | TRBJ2-2 | TRBV5-1 | ASSLGSGGELF
NA | TRBJ1-2 | TRBV19 | ASSIGRRGGYGYT
NA | TRBJ1-5 | TRBV5-1 | ASSLEGEGGQPQH
NA | TRBJ2-3 | TRBV11-2 | ASSLGASDTQY
NA | TRBJ2-3 | TRBV7-2 | ASSAQRNTDTQY
TRBD1 | TRBJ2-1 | TRBV10-3 | AISGRPGTGGLSSYNEQF
NA | TRBJ2-7 | TRBV6-5 | ASSLSGDRSQY
NA | TRBJ2-1 | TRBV5-6 | ASSFTRWNEQF
NA | TRBJ2-3 | TRBV7-9 | ASSLVGVGGVPDTQY